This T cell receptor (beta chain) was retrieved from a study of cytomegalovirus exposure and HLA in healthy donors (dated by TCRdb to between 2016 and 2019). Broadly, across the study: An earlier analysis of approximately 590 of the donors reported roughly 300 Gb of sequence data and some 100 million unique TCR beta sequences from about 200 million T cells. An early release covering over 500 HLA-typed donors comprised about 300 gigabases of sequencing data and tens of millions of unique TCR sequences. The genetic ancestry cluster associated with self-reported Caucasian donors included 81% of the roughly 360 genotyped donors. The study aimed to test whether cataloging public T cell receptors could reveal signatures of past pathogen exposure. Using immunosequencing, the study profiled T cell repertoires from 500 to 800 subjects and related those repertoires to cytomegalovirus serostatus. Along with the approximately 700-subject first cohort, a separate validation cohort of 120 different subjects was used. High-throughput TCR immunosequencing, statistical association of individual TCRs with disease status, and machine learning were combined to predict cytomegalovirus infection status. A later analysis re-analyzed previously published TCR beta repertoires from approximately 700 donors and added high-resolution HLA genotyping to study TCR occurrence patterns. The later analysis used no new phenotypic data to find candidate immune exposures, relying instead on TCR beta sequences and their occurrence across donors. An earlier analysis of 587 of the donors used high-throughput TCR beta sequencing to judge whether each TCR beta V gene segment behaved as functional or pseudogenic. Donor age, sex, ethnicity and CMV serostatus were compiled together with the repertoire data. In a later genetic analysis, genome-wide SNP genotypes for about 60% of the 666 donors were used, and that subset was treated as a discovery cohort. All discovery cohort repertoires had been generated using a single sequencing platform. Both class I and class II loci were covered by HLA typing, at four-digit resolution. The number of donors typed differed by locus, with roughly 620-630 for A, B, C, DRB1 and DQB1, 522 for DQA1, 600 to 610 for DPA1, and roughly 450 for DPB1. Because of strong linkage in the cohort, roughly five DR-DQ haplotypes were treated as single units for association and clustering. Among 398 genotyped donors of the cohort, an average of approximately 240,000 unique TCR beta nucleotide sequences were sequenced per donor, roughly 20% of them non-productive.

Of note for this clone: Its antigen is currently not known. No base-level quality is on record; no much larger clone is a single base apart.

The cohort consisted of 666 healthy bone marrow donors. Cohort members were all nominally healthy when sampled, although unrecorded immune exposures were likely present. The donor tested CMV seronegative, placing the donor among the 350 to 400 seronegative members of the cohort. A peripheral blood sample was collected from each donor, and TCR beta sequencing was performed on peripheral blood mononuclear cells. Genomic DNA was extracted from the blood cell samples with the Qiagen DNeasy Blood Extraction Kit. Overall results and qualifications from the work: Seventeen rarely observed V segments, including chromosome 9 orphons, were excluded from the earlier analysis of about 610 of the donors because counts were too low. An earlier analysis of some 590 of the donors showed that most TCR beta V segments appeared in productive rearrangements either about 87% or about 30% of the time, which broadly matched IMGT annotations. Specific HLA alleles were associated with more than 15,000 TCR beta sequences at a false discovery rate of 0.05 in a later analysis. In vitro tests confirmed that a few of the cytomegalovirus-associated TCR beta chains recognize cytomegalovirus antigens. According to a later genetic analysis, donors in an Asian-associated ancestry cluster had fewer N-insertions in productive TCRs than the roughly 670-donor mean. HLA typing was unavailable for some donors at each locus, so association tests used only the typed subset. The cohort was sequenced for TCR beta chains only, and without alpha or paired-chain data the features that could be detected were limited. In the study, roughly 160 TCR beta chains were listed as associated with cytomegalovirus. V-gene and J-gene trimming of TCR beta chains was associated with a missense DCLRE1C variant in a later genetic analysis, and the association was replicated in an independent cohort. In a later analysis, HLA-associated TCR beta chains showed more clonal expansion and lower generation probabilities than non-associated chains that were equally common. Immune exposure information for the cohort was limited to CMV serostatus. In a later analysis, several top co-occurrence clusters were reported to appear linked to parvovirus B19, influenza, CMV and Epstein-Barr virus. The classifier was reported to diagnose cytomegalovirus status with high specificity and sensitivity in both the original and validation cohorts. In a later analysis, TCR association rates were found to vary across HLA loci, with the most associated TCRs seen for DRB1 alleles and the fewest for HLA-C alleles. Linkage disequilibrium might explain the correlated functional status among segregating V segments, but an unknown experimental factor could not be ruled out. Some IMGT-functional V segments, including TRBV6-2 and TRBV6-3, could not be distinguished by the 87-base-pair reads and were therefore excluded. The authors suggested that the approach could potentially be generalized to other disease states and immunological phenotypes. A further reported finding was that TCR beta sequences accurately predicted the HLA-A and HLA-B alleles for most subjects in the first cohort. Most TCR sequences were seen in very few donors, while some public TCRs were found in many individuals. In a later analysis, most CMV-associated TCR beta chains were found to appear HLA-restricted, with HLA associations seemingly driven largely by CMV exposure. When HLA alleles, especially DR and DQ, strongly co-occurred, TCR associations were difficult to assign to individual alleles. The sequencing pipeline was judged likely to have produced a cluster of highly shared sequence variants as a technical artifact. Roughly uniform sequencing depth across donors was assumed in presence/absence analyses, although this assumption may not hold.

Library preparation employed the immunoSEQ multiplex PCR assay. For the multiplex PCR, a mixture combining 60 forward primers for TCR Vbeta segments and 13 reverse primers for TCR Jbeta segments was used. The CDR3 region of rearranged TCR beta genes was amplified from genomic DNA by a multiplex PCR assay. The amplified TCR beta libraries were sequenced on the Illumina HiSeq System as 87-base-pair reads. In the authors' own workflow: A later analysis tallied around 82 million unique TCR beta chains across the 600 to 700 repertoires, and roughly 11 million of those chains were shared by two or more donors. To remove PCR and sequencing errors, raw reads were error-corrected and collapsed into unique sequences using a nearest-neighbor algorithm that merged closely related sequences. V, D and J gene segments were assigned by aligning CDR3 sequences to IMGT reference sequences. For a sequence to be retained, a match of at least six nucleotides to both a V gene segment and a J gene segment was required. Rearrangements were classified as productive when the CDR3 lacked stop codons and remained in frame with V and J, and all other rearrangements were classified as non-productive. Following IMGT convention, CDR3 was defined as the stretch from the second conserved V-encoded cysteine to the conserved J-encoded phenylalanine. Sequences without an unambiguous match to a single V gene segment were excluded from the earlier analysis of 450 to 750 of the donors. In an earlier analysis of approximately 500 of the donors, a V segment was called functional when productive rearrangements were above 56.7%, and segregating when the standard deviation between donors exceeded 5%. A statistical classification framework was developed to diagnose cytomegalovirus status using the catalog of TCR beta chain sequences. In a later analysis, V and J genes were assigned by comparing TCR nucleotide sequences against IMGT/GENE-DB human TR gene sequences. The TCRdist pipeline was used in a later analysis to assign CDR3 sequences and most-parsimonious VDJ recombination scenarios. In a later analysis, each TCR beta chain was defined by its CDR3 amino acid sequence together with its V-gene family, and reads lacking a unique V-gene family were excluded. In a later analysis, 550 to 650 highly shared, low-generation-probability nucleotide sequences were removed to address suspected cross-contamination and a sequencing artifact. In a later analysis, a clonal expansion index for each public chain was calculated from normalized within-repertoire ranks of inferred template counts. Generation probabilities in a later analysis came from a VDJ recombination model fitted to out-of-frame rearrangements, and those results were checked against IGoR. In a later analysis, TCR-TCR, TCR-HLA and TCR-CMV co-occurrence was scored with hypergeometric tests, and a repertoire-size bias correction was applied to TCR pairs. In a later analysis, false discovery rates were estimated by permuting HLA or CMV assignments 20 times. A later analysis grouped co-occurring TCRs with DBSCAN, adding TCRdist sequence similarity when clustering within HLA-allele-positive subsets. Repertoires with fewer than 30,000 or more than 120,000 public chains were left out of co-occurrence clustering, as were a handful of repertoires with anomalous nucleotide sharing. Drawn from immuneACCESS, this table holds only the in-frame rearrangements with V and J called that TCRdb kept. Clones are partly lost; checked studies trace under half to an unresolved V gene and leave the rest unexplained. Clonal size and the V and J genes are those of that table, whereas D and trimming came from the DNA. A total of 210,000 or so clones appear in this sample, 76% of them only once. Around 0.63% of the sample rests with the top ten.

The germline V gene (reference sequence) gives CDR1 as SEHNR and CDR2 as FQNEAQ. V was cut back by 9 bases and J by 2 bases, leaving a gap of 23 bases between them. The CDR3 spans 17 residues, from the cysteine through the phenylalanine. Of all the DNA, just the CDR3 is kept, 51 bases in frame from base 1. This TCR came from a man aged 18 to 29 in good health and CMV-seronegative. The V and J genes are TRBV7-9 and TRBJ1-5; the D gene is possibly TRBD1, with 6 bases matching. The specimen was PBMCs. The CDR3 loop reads CASNRDTGGQGNQPQHF. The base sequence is TGTGCCAGTAACCGGGACACCGGAGGTCAGGGCAATCAGCCCCAGCATTTT.